Listed below are T cell receptor beta chains from one sample, sequenced in a study of shared clonotypes between healthy human individuals. Data came from immunoSEQ multiplex PCR; TCRdb stores just in-frame clones and leaves some out. Here the sample spans 500,000 or so clones, around 96% being singletons. Sequencing input: naive CD4+ T cells sorted from blood. These receptors were obtained from a woman in her twenties or thirties in good health. Both conserved end residues are part of each CDR3. Each record gives: clone size, D gene, J gene, V gene, CDR3 protein, CDR3 DNA. D genes are given only for firm matches. For some rows the clone size is stated as once, few or many, or as a class when expanded; others skip it.

NA TRBD2 TRBJ2-1 TRBV5-1 CASSSSGGTVEQFF TGCGCCAGCAGCTCTTCGGGAGGGACGGTTGAGCAGTTCTTC
NA NA TRBJ2-5 TRBV11-3 CASSLDWDPWAQETQYF TGTGCCAGCAGCTTAGATTGGGACCCCTGGGCCCAAGAGACCCAGTACTTC
once TRBD2 TRBJ2-1 TRBV10-1 CASSELASGHNEQFF TGCGCCAGCAGTGAGTTGGCTAGCGGTCACAATGAGCAGTTCTTC
NA TRBD1 TRBJ2-2 TRBV6-5 CASRPQGAFGGELFF TGTGCCAGCAGGCCACAGGGGGCCTTCGGAGGGGAGCTGTTTTTT
NA TRBD1 TRBJ1-3 TRBV7-8 CASSNLAGQGASGNTIYF TGTGCCAGCAGCAACCTCGCCGGACAGGGGGCTTCAGGAAACACCATATATTTT
NA NA TRBJ1-1 TRBV30 CAWASGLGPVTRGTNTEAFF TGTGCCTGGGCCTCGGGGTTAGGGCCAGTAACTAGGGGAACGAACACTGAAGCTTTCTTT
NA NA TRBJ2-5 TRBV5-1 CASRSSQETQYF TGCGCCAGCAGGAGCTCACAAGAGACCCAGTACTTC
NA TRBD2 TRBJ2-1 TRBV2 CASSLELAGDNEQFF TGTGCCAGCAGTCTGGAACTAGCGGGAGACAATGAGCAGTTCTTC
NA TRBD2 TRBJ2-1 TRBV29-1 CSVYNRLAGGVLDEQFF TGCAGCGTTTATAACAGGCTAGCGGGAGGGGTTTTGGATGAGCAGTTCTTC
once TRBD2 TRBJ2-1 TRBV10-2 CASSDQGTSGNNEQFF TGCGCCAGCAGTGACCAGGGGACTAGCGGCAACAATGAGCAGTTCTTC
NA NA TRBJ2-7 TRBV27 CASSLLAGMAYEQYF TGTGCCAGCAGCCTTCTGGCGGGGATGGCGTACGAGCAGTACTTC
NA TRBD2 TRBJ2-3 TRBV7-2 CASSFSSGSTDTQYF TGTGCCAGCAGCTTTTCTAGCGGTAGCACAGATACGCAGTATTTT
NA NA TRBJ1-2 TRBV5-1 CASSAGPANYGYTF TGCGCCAGCAGCGCCGGGCCTGCTAACTATGGCTACACCTTC
once NA TRBJ2-5 TRBV5-1 CASSSQDGYQETQYF TGCGCCAGCAGCTCGCAGGACGGGTACCAAGAGACCCAGTACTTC
NA TRBD1 TRBJ1-2 TRBV14 CASSQEDRLRYTF TGTGCCAGCAGCCAAGAGGACAGGCTGCGCTACACCTTC
NA NA TRBJ1-5 TRBV6-1 CASSEALATEYSNQPQHF TGTGCCAGCAGTGAAGCGCTTGCGACAGAATATAGCAATCAGCCCCAGCATTTT
NA NA TRBJ2-1 TRBV7-2 CASSLAGVRFDEQFF TGTGCCAGCAGCTTAGCGGGAGTAAGGTTCGATGAGCAGTTCTTC
NA NA TRBJ2-7 TRBV4-1 CASSQVAGEYEQYF TGCGCCAGCAGCCAAGTGGCAGGGGAGTACGAGCAGTACTTC
NA NA TRBJ2-2 TRBV7-2 CASSYRAGPGELFF TGTGCCAGCAGTTACAGGGCCGGGCCCGGGGAGCTGTTTTTT
NA NA TRBJ2-3 TRBV6-5 CASSYSKRAGTDTQYF TGTGCCAGCAGTTACTCGAAAAGGGCCGGCACAGATACGCAGTATTTT
NA NA TRBJ2-1 TRBV19 CASISTGTKSYNEQFF TGTGCCAGTATATCCACGGGCACGAAGTCCTACAATGAGCAGTTCTTC
once NA TRBJ2-1 TRBV7-2 CASSTTGWNEQFF TGTGCCAGCAGTACTACAGGGTGGAATGAGCAGTTCTTC
NA TRBD1 TRBJ2-7 TRBV5-5 CASSGDRGTYEQYF TGTGCCAGCAGCGGGGACAGGGGAACCTACGAGCAGTACTTC
once NA TRBJ2-7 TRBV11-2 CASSLGLTISHEQYF TGTGCCAGCAGCTTAGGCCTGACTATCTCCCACGAGCAGTACTTC
NA TRBD1 TRBJ2-7 TRBV4-1 CASSQPGQGIYEQYF TGCGCCAGCAGCCAACCGGGACAGGGGATATACGAGCAGTACTTC
once NA TRBJ2-7 TRBV13 CASSERTGSSYEQYF TGTGCCAGCAGCGAGCGGACTGGTAGCTCCTACGAGCAGTACTTC
once TRBD2 TRBJ2-3 TRBV14 CASSQDPLPTWGRANTQYF TGTGCCAGCAGCCAAGATCCACTTCCAACTTGGGGGAGGGCCAATACGCAGTATTTT
NA TRBD2 TRBJ2-1 TRBV10-2 CASSWLAAYNEQFF TGCGCCAGCAGTTGGCTAGCGGCTTACAATGAGCAGTTCTTC
NA TRBD1 TRBJ2-5 TRBV7-9 CASRMGDRRLYQETQYF TGTGCCAGCAGAATGGGGGACAGAAGACTGTACCAAGAGACCCAGTACTTC
once NA TRBJ2-6 TRBV18 CASSLEYLSGANVLTF TGTGCCAGCTCACTGGAATACCTCTCTGGGGCCAACGTCCTGACTTTC
few TRBD1 TRBJ1-2 TRBV28 CASNRGHGYTF TGTGCCTCTAACAGGGGGCACGGCTACACCTTC
NA TRBD2 TRBJ2-1 TRBV7-9 CASSGRAYNEQFF TGTGCCAGCAGCGGGAGGGCATACAATGAGCAGTTCTTC
NA NA TRBJ2-3 TRBV10-3 CAIKGTTDTQYF TGTGCCATCAAGGGCACCACAGATACGCAGTATTTT
NA NA TRBJ1-3 TRBV18 CASSPFTSSGNTIYF TGTGCCAGCTCACCATTCACTTCCTCTGGAAACACCATATATTTT
NA NA TRBJ1-1 TRBV19 CASSAQGSNTEAFF TGTGCCAGTAGTGCCCAGGGAAGTAACACTGAAGCTTTCTTT
NA NA TRBJ1-1 TRBV10-3 CATKRMAEYTEAFF TGTGCCACCAAGAGGATGGCAGAGTACACTGAAGCTTTCTTT
once TRBD2 TRBJ2-7 TRBV27 CASSSGTSGIYEQYF TGTGCCAGCAGCTCCGGGACTAGCGGGATCTACGAGCAGTACTTC
NA NA TRBJ2-2 TRBV28 CASSGSDASTGELFF TGTGCCAGCTCCGGATCGGACGCGTCCACCGGGGAGCTGTTTTTT
NA NA TRBJ1-1 TRBV16 CASSPSSTGGRSEAFF TGTGCCAGCAGCCCCTCCTCAACTGGGGGGAGGTCTGAAGCTTTCTTT
NA TRBD2 TRBJ2-7 TRBV28 CASTLAGEYEQYF TGTGCCAGCACACTAGCGGGAGAATACGAGCAGTACTTC
NA NA TRBJ1-5 TRBV5-8 CASSARTAQPQHF TGTGCCAGCAGCGCCAGGACTGCGCAGCCCCAGCATTTT
NA NA TRBJ2-2 TRBV2 CASSEQANTGELFF TGTGCCAGCAGTGAACAGGCAAACACCGGGGAGCTGTTTTTT
NA NA TRBJ1-4 TRBV6-6 CASSDPRTANEKLFF TGTGCCAGCAGTGACCCCCGGACAGCTAATGAAAAACTGTTTTTT
NA TRBD1 TRBJ1-5 TRBV15 CATSGTGDYSNQPQHF TGTGCCACTTCCGGGACAGGCGATTATAGCAATCAGCCCCAGCATTTT
NA TRBD1 TRBJ2-7 TRBV2 CASNRDRGNEQYF TGTGCCAGCAACCGGGACAGGGGGAACGAGCAGTACTTC
NA TRBD2 TRBJ2-1 TRBV6-1 CASSELMREGREQFF TGTGCCAGCAGTGAACTTATGCGGGAGGGCCGCGAGCAGTTCTTC
NA TRBD1 TRBJ1-2 TRBV5-1 CASSNTGEGGYTF TGCGCCAGCAGCAACACAGGGGAGGGTGGCTACACCTTC
NA NA TRBJ2-1 TRBV28 CASSPGGDPDYEQFF TGTGCCAGCAGCCCTGGCGGGGACCCGGACTATGAGCAGTTCTTC
NA NA TRBJ1-1 TRBV29-1 CSVEGAGRIEAFF TGCAGCGTTGAGGGGGCCGGGAGAATTGAAGCTTTCTTT
NA NA TRBJ1-5 TRBV6-5 CASSQTSGPQHF TGTGCCAGCAGTCAGACTTCAGGGCCCCAGCATTTT
NA NA TRBJ2-4 TRBV27 CASSLTWASKNIQYF TGTGCCAGCAGTTTAACCTGGGCGTCCAAAAACATTCAGTACTTC
NA NA TRBJ2-7 TRBV6-1 CASSEVSTLSSYEQYF TGTGCCAGCAGTGAAGTATCCACCCTGAGCTCCTACGAGCAGTACTTC
NA NA TRBJ2-7 TRBV27 CASSLRDSYEQYF TGTGCCAGCAGCCTCCGGGACTCCTACGAGCAGTACTTC
NA NA TRBJ1-1 TRBV10-1 CASRDSLNTEAFF TGCGCCAGCAGGGACAGCTTGAACACTGAAGCTTTCTTT
NA TRBD1 TRBJ1-1 TRBV28 CASSHETGGYTEAFF TGTGCCAGCAGCCACGAAACAGGGGGATACACTGAAGCTTTCTTT
NA TRBD2 TRBJ2-1 TRBV7-9 CASRERLAGGGSYNEQFF TGTGCCAGCAGAGAGCGACTAGCGGGAGGGGGCTCCTACAATGAGCAGTTCTTC
NA NA TRBJ1-2 TRBV19 CASSMSGDYGYTF TGTGCCAGTAGTATGTCAGGTGACTATGGCTACACCTTC
NA NA TRBJ2-4 TRBV28 CASSPHPGQPGQNIQYF TGTGCCAGCAGTCCCCACCCGGGGCAGCCCGGCCAAAACATTCAGTACTTC